The clone carrying this TCR beta chain was seen more than once but under ten times. V dropped 0 bases and J dropped 8; count of bases not matched to a gene: 5. Germline-derived CDR1 and CDR2 are SGHRS and YFSETQ. The length of the CDR3 is 14 residues. These data originate in a study of blood T cell repertoires in COVID-19. Study-level background: Samples representing acute and convalescent COVID-19 were sourced from the United States, Italy and Spain. T cells, B-cell-depleted T cells, or PBMCs provided the cDNA or gDNA that served as material.

Study processing details: Estimated nucleated cell counts came from reference gene primer amplification. Assay: immunoSEQ multiplex PCR; the TCRdb copy retains only in-frame clones and omits some. That table gives V, J and clone size, and the DNA gave D and trimming. Altogether around 270,000 clones are present, about 89% being singletons, with the ten largest covering around 4.4%. The chain carries TRBV5-1 and TRBJ1-5, with 7 bases aligning to TRBD1. The TCR comes from a middle-aged man with acute or convalescent COVID-19. Sequenced input: peripheral blood. The CDR3 is CASSLGTGKEPQHF. In DNA form, the CDR3 reads TGCGCCAGCAGCTTGGGGACAGGTAAGGAGCCCCAGCATTTT.